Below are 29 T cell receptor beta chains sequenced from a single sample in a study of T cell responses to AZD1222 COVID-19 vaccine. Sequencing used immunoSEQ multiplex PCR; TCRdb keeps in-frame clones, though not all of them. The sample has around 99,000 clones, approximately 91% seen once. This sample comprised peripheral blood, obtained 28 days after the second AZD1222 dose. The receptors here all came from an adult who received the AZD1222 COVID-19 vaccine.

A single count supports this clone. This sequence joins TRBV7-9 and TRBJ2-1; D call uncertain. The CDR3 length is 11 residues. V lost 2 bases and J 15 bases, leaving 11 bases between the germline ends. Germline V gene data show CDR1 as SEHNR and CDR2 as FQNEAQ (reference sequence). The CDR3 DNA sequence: TGTGCCAGCAGCTTAAGTAGTAGACTGTTCTTC. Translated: CASSLSSRLFF.

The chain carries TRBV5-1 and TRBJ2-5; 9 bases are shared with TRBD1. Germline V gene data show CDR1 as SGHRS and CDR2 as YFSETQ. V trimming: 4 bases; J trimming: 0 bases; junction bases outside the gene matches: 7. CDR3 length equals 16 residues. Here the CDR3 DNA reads TGCGCCAGCAGCCCAGGACAGGGGTTGTACCAAGAGACCCAGTACTTC. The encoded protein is CASSPGQGLYQETQYF.

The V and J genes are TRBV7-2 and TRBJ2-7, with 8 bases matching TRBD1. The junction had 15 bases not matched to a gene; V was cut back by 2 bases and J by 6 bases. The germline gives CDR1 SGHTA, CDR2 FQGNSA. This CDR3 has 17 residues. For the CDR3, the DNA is TGTGCCAGCAGCTTAAGCTCAGGGGGCGTTGTGAAGTCCGAGCAGTACTTC. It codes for CASSLSSGGVVKSEQYF.

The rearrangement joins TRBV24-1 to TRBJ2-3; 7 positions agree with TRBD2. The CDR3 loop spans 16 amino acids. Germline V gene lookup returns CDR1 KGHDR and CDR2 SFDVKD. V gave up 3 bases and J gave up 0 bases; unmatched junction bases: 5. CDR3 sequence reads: CATSDPLASSTDTQYF. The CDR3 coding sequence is TGTGCCACCAGTGATCCACTAGCGAGTAGCACAGATACGCAGTATTTT.

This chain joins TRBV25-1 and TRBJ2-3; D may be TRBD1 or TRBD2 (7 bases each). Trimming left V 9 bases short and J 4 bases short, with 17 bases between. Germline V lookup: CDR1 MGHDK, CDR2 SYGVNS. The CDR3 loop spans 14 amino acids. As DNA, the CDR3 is TGTGCCAGTGCAGGGGGGGTAGGGGCAGATACGCAGTATTTT. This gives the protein CASAGGVGADTQYF.

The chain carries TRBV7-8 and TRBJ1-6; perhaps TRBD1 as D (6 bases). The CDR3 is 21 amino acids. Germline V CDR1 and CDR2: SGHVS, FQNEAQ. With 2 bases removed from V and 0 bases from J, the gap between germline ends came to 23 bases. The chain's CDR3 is CASSLNGNRATGSSYNSPLHF. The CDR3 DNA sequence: TGTGCCAGCAGCTTAAACGGGAACAGGGCCACGGGAAGCTCCTATAATTCACCCCTCCACTTT.

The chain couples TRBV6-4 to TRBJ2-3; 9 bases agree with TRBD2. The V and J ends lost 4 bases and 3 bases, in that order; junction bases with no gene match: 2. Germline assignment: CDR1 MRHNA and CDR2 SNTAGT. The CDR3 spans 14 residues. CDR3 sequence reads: CASSATSGTDTQYF. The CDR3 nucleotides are TGTGCCAGCAGTGCTACTAGCGGGACAGATACGCAGTATTTT.

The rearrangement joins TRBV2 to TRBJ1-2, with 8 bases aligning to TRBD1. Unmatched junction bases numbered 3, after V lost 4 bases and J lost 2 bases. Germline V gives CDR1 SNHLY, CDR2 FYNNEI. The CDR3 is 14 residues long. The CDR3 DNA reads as TGTGCCAGCAGTGGGGGACAGGCAAACTATGGCTACACCTTC. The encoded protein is CASSGGQANYGYTF. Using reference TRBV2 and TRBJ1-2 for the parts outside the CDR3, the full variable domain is EPEVTQTPSHQVTQMGQEVILRCVPISNHLYFYWYRQILGQKVEFLVSFYNNEISEKSEIFDDQFSVERPDGSNFTLKIRSTKLEDSAMYFCASSGGQANYGYTFGSGTRLTVV.

CDR3 in DNA: TGCGCCAGCAGCTCCGGGACTAGCGGGAGAGGTGAGCAGTTCTTC. It encodes CASSSGTSGRGEQFF. The V gene is TRBV5-1, the J gene TRBJ2-1; 14 nucleotides match TRBD2. Germline loops: CDR1 SGHRS, CDR2 YFSETQ. V shed 3 bases, J shed 9 bases, and the junction held 5 bases outside the gene matches. The length of the CDR3 is 15 residues.

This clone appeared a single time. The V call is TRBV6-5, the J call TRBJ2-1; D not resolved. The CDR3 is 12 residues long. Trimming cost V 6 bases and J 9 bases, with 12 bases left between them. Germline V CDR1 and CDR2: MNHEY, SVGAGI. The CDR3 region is CASRAKTFEQFF. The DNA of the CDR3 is TGTGCCAGCAGGGCGAAGACATTTGAGCAGTTCTTC.

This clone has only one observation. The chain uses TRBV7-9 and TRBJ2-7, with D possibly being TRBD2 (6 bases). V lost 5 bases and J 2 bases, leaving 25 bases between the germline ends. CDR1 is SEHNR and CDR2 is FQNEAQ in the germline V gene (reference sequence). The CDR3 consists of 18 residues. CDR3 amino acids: CASSPTPRESSKAYEQYF. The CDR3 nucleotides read TGTGCCAGCAGCCCGACCCCACGGGAGTCATCTAAGGCCTACGAGCAGTACTTC.

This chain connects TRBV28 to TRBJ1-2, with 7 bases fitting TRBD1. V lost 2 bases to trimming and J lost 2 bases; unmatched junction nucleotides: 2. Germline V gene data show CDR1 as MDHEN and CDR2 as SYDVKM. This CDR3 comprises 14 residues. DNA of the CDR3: TGTGCCAGCAGTTTAGGGGGACAGAACTATGGCTACACCTTC. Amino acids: CASSLGGQNYGYTF.

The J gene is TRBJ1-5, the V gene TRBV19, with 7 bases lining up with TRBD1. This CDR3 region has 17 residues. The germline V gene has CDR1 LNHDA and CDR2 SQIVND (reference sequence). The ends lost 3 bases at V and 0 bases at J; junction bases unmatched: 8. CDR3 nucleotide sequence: TGTGCCAGTAGTATGGGAGGGGGCTCTTATAGCAATCAGCCCCAGCATTTT. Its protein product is CASSMGGGSYSNQPQHF.

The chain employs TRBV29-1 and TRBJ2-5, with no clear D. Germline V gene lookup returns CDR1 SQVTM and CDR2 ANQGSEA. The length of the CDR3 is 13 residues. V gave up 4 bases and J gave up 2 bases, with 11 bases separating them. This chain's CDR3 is CSVGRSEQETQYF. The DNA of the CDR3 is TGCAGCGTTGGGCGGTCAGAGCAAGAGACCCAGTACTTC.

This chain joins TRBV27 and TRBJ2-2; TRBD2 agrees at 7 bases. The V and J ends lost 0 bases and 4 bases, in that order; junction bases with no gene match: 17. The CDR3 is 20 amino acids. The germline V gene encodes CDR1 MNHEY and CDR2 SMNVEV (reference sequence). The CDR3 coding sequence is TGTGCCAGCAGTTTATCGCCCGCATGGGCGGGAGTAGTGGGCACCGGGGAGCTGTTTTTT. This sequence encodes CASSLSPAWAGVVGTGELFF.

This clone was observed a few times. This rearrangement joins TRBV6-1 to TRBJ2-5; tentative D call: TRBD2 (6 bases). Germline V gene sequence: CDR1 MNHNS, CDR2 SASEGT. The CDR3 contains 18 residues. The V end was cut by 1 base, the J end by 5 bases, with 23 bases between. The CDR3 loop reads CASSEEAGWSSSLETQYF. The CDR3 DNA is TGTGCCAGCAGTGAAGAGGCGGGGTGGTCGTCATCTCTCGAGACCCAGTACTTC.

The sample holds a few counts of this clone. The CDR3 loop is CATKSLTLTDGDEATDTQYF. In nucleotides, the CDR3 is TGTGCCACCAAGAGTCTTACCCTGACCGATGGGGACGAAGCCACAGATACGCAGTATTTT. The chain carries TRBV6-4 and TRBJ2-3; D could derive from TRBD1 or TRBD2 (5 bases each). V lost 10 bases and J 2 bases, leaving 34 bases between the germline ends. The germline gives CDR1 MRHNA, CDR2 SNTAGT. The CDR3 loop spans 20 amino acids.

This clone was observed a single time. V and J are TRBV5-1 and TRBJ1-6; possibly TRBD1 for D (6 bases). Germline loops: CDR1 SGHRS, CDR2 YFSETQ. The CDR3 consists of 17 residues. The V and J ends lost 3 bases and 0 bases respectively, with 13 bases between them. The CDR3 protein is CASSYGQRSSYNSPLHF. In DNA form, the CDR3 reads TGCGCCAGCAGCTACGGACAGCGGAGCTCCTATAATTCACCCCTCCACTTT.

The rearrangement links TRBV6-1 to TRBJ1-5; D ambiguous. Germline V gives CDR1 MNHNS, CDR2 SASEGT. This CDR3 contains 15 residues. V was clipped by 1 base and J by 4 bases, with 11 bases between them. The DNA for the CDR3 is TGTGCCAGCAGTGAAGTTGGCATTGGGAATCAGCCCCAGCATTTT. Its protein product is CASSEVGIGNQPQHF.

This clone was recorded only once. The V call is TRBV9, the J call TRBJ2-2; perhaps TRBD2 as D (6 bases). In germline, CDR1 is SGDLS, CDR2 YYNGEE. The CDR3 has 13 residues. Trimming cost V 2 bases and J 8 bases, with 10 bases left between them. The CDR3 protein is CASSVSGLGELFF. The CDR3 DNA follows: TGTGCCAGCAGCGTTAGCGGCCTGGGGGAGCTGTTTTTT.

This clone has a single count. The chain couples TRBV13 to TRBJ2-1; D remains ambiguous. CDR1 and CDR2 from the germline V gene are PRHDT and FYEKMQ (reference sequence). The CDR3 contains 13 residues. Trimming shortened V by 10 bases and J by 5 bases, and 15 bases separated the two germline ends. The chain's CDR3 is CATSVRLHNEQFF. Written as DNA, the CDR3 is TGTGCCACCTCAGTACGGCTGCACAATGAGCAGTTCTTC.

The DNA of the CDR3 is TGTGCCAGCAGCTCCGCGGGGACTGAAGAGACCCAGTACTTC. This gives the protein CASSSAGTEETQYF. The chain carries TRBV11-2 and TRBJ2-5; D is perhaps TRBD2 (6 bases). With 4 bases removed from V and 3 bases from J, the gap between germline ends came to 12 bases. The CDR3 has 14 residues. Germline CDR1 and CDR2: SGHAT and FQNNGV.

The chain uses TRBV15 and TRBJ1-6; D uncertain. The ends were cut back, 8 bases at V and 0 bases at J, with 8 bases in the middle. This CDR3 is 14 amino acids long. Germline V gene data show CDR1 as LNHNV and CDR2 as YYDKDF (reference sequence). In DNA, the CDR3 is TGTGCCACCGGCTTGGGCTCCTATAATTCACCCCTCCACTTT. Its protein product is CATGLGSYNSPLHF.

The DNA of the CDR3 is TGTGCCAGTAAAAGGGACAGCAACACCGGGGAGCTGTTTTTT. It encodes CASKRDSNTGELFF. The chain uses TRBV19 and TRBJ2-2; 7 bases match TRBD1. The germline CDR1 and CDR2 sequences are LNHDA and SQIVND (reference sequence). Trimming removed 7 bases from V and 2 bases from J; junction bases left unmatched: 4. The CDR3 totals 14 residues.

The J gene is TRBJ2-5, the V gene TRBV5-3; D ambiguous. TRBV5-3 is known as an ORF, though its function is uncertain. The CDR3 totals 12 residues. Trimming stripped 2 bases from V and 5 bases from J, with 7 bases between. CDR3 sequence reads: CARSFQEETQYF. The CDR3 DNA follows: TGTGCCAGAAGCTTTCAGGAGGAGACCCAGTACTTC.

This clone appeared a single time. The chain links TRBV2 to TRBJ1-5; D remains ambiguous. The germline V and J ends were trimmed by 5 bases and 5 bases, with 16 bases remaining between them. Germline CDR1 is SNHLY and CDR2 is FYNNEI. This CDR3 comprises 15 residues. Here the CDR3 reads CASSLRPEFDQPQHF. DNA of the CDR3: TGTGCCAGCAGTCTCCGGCCCGAATTTGATCAGCCCCAGCATTTT.

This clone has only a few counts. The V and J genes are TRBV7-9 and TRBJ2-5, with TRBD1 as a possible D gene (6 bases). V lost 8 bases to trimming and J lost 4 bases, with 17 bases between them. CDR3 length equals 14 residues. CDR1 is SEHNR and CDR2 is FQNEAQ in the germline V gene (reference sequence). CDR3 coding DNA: TGTGCCAGCGAAAGGACAGACCGGGGAGAGACCCAGTACTTC. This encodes CASERTDRGETQYF.

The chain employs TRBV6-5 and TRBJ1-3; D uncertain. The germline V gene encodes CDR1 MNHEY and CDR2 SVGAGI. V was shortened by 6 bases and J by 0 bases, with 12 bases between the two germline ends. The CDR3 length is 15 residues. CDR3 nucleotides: TGTGCCAGCAGCGGCCTGGCCGACTCTGGAAACACCATATATTTT. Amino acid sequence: CASSGLADSGNTIYF.

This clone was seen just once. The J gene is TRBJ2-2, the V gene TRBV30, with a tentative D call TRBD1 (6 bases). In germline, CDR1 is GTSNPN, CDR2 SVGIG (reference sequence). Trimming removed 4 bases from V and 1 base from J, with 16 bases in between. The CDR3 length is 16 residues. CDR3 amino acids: CAWTEGVPRNTGELFF. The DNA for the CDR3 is TGTGCCTGGACCGAGGGGGTCCCCAGGAACACCGGGGAGCTGTTTTTT.